This T cell receptor (beta chain) was recorded in a study of T cell responses to AZD1222 COVID-19 vaccine. Study conclusions and caveats: Close to half of all spike-specific TCRs reportedly target regions of the variants that are unmutated. Vaccine-associated CD4 TCRs spanned spike, dominant at 160-218 and 743-854. Baseline seropositivity occurred in only 5 or 6 AZD1222 recipients. In a largely white British group with more females than males, clonal diversity was possibly underestimated.

Remarks on this clone: Its antigen is not known.

Only in-frame clones appear in the TCRdb table, and some are missing; sequencing was by immunoSEQ multiplex PCR. The table includes tens of thousands of clones, 88% detected once. Per the germline V gene, CDR1 is MDHEN and CDR2 is SYDVKM. The CDR3 contains 14 residues. V was shortened by 9 bases and J by 7 bases, with 18 bases between the two germline ends. The source of this sequence is an adult in good health. Here the sequenced sample was peripheral blood, taken on day 0 of MenACWY control vaccination. The chain joins TRBV28 to TRBJ2-2; D possibly uses TRBD1 or TRBD2 (6 bases each). CDR3 nucleotides: TGTGCCAGTTTGGAAGGGGGGCCTAGCGGGGAGCTGTTTTTT. Amino acids: CASLEGGPSGELFF. The variable domain in full, completed from reference TRBV28 and TRBJ2-2, reads DVKVTQSSRYLVKRTGEKVFLECVQDMDHENMFWYRQDPGLGLRLIYFSYDVKMKEKGDIPEGYSVSREKKERFSLILESASTNQTSMYLCASLEGGPSGELFFGEGSRLTVL.